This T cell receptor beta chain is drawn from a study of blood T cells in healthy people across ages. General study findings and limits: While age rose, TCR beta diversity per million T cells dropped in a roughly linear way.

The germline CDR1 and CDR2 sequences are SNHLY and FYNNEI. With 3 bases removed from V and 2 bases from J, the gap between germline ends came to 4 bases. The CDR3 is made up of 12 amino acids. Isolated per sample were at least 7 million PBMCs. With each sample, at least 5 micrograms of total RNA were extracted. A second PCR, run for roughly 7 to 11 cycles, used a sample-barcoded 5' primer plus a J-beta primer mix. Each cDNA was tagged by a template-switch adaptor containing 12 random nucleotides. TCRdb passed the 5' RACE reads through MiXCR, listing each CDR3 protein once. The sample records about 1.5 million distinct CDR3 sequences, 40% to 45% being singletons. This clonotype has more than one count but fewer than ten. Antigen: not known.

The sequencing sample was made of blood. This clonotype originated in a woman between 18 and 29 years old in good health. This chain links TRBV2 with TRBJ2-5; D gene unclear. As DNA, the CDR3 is TGTGCCAGCAGTGAGGAACAAGAGACCCAGTACTTC. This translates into CASSEEQETQYF.